The 20 T cell receptor beta chains given below trace back to one sample, sequenced in a study of T cell responses to AZD1222 COVID-19 vaccine. The method was immunoSEQ multiplex PCR; TCRdb's version includes in-frame clones alone and lacks a portion of them. The sample contains under 200,000 clones, about 92% of which appear only once. The sequences come from peripheral blood, collected on day 0 of AZD1222 vaccination. The receptors originated from an adult in good health.

The rearrangement uses TRBV9 and TRBJ1-3; TRBD1 aligns across 7 bases. The CDR3 spans 15 residues. Looked up from germline, CDR1 is SGDLS and CDR2 is YYNGEE. J was trimmed by 6 bases and V by 0 bases; bases with no gene match: 6. The CDR3 DNA is TGTGCCAGCAGCGTAGCTATGGGGACAGTAAACACCATATATTTT. Its translation: CASSVAMGTVNTIYF. The whole variable domain, filled in from reference TRBV9 and TRBJ1-3, reads DSGVTQTPKHLITATGQRVTLRCSPRSGDLSVYWYQQSLDQGLQFLIQYYNGEERAKGNILERFSAQQFPDLHSELNLSSLELGDSALYFCASSVAMGTVNTIYFGEGSWLTVV.

Concerning this clone itself: The sample holds other DNA sequences that translate to the same CDR3. This CDR3 is CASSLAGQYNEQFF. The CDR3 nucleotides read TGTGCCAGCAGCTTAGCGGGACAGTACAATGAGCAGTTCTTC. V gene TRBV7-2 combines with J gene TRBJ2-1, with 7 bases that match TRBD1. V shed 0 bases, J shed 4 bases, and the junction held 0 bases outside the gene matches. The length of the CDR3 is 14 residues. Per germline, CDR1 SGHTA and CDR2 FQGNSA.

Points on this clone: One junction end disagrees with the germline gene, perhaps due to a read error. V and J are TRBV6-5 and TRBJ2-5; no clear D gene. Germline CDR1 is MNHEY and CDR2 is SVGAGI. The CDR3 length is 16 residues. CDR3 DNA sequence: TGTGCCGGCAGTTACTCTACCAACGAAGTGACAGAGACCCAGTACTTC. Encoded protein: CAGSYSTNEVTETQYF.

The chain uses TRBV5-1 and TRBJ1-3; possible D gene TRBD1, 5 bases. The germline V and J ends were trimmed by 3 bases and 0 bases, with 16 bases remaining between them. Germline CDR1 SGHRS, CDR2 YFSETQ. There are 17 residues in the CDR3. DNA for the CDR3: TGCGCCAGCAGCTACCTCCCGGGGACGAGCTCTGGAAACACCATATATTTT. Translation gives CASSYLPGTSSGNTIYF.

V usage is TRBV10-3 and J usage is TRBJ2-7; 7 bases line up with TRBD1. The germline V gene has CDR1 ENHRY and CDR2 SYGVKD. After removal of 0 bases from V and 0 bases from J, the junction contained 5 bases not matched to a gene. The CDR3 spans 16 residues. The CDR3 DNA reads TGTGCCATCAGTGAGTCGATGGGGACAGCCTCCTACGAGCAGTACTTC. As protein: CAISESMGTASYEQYF.

This rearrangement joins TRBV6-1 to TRBJ1-1; D is possibly TRBD1 (6 bases). The V and J ends lost 3 bases and 3 bases respectively, with 11 bases between them. The CDR3 has 14 amino acids. The germline V gene encodes CDR1 MNHNS and CDR2 SASEGT. The CDR3 reads CASSDWQGYTEAFF. The CDR3 nucleotides are TGTGCCAGCAGTGATTGGCAGGGGTACACTGAAGCTTTCTTT.

This chain joins TRBV27 and TRBJ2-7; the D call may be TRBD1 or TRBD2 (7 bases each). The length of the CDR3 is 15 residues. The V end lost 4 bases, the J end lost 3 bases, and 16 bases lay between the germline ends. Germline lookup yields CDR1 MNHEY and CDR2 SMNVEV (reference sequence). CDR3 protein: CASSWAPGGGYEQYF. Written as DNA, the CDR3 is TGTGCCAGCAGTTGGGCCCCAGGGGGGGGCTACGAGCAGTACTTC.

CDR3 DNA sequence: TGTGCCGCAAGGCCGTGGGCTAACTATGGCTACACCTTC. Residues: CAARPWANYGYTF. The rearrangement uses TRBV6-5 and TRBJ1-2, with unresolved D. Trimming cost V 11 bases and J 0 bases, with 13 bases left between them. Germline V lookup: CDR1 MNHEY, CDR2 SVGAGI. CDR3 length: 13 residues.

The chain carries TRBV6-5 and TRBJ1-5; unclear D gene. The germline gives CDR1 MNHEY, CDR2 SVGAGI. V lost 6 bases, J lost 5 bases, and 14 bases lay in between. The CDR3 covers 14 residues. The CDR3 sequence is CASSQGPHDQPQHF. CDR3 sequence (DNA): TGTGCCAGCAGCCAAGGACCGCACGATCAGCCCCAGCATTTT.

The rearrangement joins TRBV7-8 to TRBJ2-7; no definite D call. With 5 bases removed from V and 0 bases from J, the gap between germline ends came to 14 bases. Germline loops: CDR1 SGHVS, CDR2 FQNEAQ. The CDR3 is 15 residues long. CDR3 loop: CASSAWRPGSYEQYF. The CDR3 region has the DNA TGTGCCAGCAGCGCCTGGCGCCCAGGCTCCTACGAGCAGTACTTC.

The gene calls are TRBV2 and TRBJ1-3, with 7 bases lining up with TRBD1. Germline CDR1 SNHLY, CDR2 FYNNEI. V lost 1 base to trimming and J lost 4 bases; unmatched junction nucleotides: 1. CDR3 length: 14 residues. The DNA for the CDR3 is TGTGCCAGCAGTGAAGGGGGACAGGGAAACACCATATATTTT. It is translated as CASSEGGQGNTIYF.

The chain joins TRBV24-1 to TRBJ1-2, with 7 nucleotides matching TRBD1. V lost 4 bases, J lost 9 bases, and 7 bases stayed unmatched. The CDR3 contains 13 residues. Looked up from germline, CDR1 is KGHDR and CDR2 is SFDVKD. CDR3 nucleotides: TGTGCCACCAGTGACGCCGGGACAGAGAGCTACACCTTC. Amino acid sequence: CATSDAGTESYTF.

The rearrangement uses TRBV9 and TRBJ1-2; D remains ambiguous. CDR1 is SGDLS and CDR2 is YYNGEE in the germline V gene. The CDR3 runs to 13 residues. The ends were cut back, 0 bases at V and 5 bases at J, with 8 bases in the middle. The CDR3 coding sequence is TGTGCCAGCAGCGTAGGGCAGGAATATGGCTACACCTTC. Protein sequence: CASSVGQEYGYTF.

This chain joins TRBV7-2 and TRBJ1-2; 7 bases fit TRBD1. Looked up from germline, CDR1 is SGHTA and CDR2 is FQGNSA. This CDR3 has 15 amino acids. Unmatched junction bases numbered 9, after V lost 5 bases and J lost 3 bases. Here the CDR3 reads CASSMRTGEDYGYTF. CDR3 DNA: TGTGCCAGCAGCATGCGGACAGGCGAGGACTATGGCTACACCTTC.

V is TRBV5-6 and J is TRBJ1-2; the match to TRBD1 covers 7 bases. The CDR3 extends over 13 amino acids. Trimming cost V 5 bases and J 6 bases; bases outside gene matches: 7. The germline gives CDR1 SGHDT, CDR2 YYEEEE. CDR3 sequence reads: CASRSTGVDGYTF. Written as DNA, the CDR3 is TGTGCCAGCAGGAGTACAGGGGTTGATGGCTACACCTTC.

This clone appeared once. The chain joins TRBV29-1 to TRBJ2-7, with 9 bases fitting TRBD2. The germline gives CDR1 SQVTM, CDR2 ANQGSEA. The CDR3 covers 19 residues. Losses at the gene ends were 3 bases for V and 0 bases for J; bases not matched to a gene: 18. CDR3 in DNA: TGCAGCGTTGAGGGAACGGCTAGCGGGGCTTCCTTCAGCTCCTACGAGCAGTACTTC. It encodes CSVEGTASGASFSSYEQYF.

The genes are TRBV5-1 and TRBJ2-1; D not certain. V was cut by 0 bases and J by 3 bases, with 10 bases left in between. This CDR3 spans 15 amino acids. In germline, CDR1 is SGHRS, CDR2 YFSETQ. The CDR3 spells CASSLEVGGYNEQFF. CDR3 bases: TGCGCCAGCAGCTTGGAAGTTGGCGGCTACAATGAGCAGTTCTTC.

The CDR3 DNA reads TGTGCCTGGAGTGTGCAGGGTGAGGGTAAACTGTTTTTT. This translates into CAWSVQGEGKLFF. The V call is TRBV30, the J call TRBJ1-4, with a tentative D call TRBD1 (5 bases). CDR3 length: 13 residues. The V gene lost 0 bases and the J gene lost 11 bases, with 13 bases spanning the gap. Per the germline V gene, CDR1 is GTSNPN and CDR2 is SVGIG (reference sequence).

The rearrangement uses TRBV5-1 and TRBJ1-1; D uncertain. The V end was cut by 0 bases, the J end by 4 bases, with 13 bases between. CDR1 is SGHRS and CDR2 is YFSETQ in the germline V gene. The CDR3 totals 15 residues. As DNA, the CDR3 is TGCGCCAGCAGCTTGGCATCGGATGTCGGCACTGAAGCTTTCTTT. This codes for CASSLASDVGTEAFF.

This clone was seen more than once but under ten times. The CDR3 DNA follows: TGTGCCAGCAGCCGGACAGCCGAAGTTTCAAACACCATATATTTT. It yields the protein CASSRTAEVSNTIYF. The chain couples TRBV7-9 to TRBJ1-3, with a possible D match to TRBD1 (6 bases). The ends were cut back, 5 bases at V and 6 bases at J, with 17 bases in the middle. CDR1 and CDR2 from the germline V gene are SEHNR and FQNEAQ (reference sequence). This CDR3 contains 15 residues.